Sequencing of this T cell receptor beta chain was carried out in a study of T cells in Graves' hyperthyroidism and ophthalmopathy (dated by TCRdb to between 2018 and 2021). Notes on the research overall: Peripheral blood was sampled at the time of initial diagnosis, prior to any treatment. After blood sampling, hyperthyroidism patients were treated with methimazole at a starting dose of 30 mg daily, and ophthalmopathy patients were treated with high-dose intravenous methylprednisolone. To identify distinguishing TCR V-J signatures, a discovery cohort of some 100 patients was used, comprising some 45 with Graves' ophthalmopathy and around 60 with stable Graves' hyperthyroidism. According to the paper, TCR Vbeta CDR3 sequencing was carried out on 135 peripheral blood samples, which came from fewer than 50 ophthalmopathy, some 73 hyperthyroidism and approximately 17 progressor patients. The approximately 98 discovery patients were randomly divided into training and test sets at a 7:3 ratio. Thyroid tissue and blood T-cell repertoires from more than five Graves' hyperthyroidism patients were also compared in the study. Prospective prediction of ophthalmopathy was tested in an independent validation cohort consisting of fewer than 20 hyperthyroidism patients and around 17 patients who later progressed to ophthalmopathy. Beyond this particular receptor, the publication reports: No statistical method was used to set the sample size in advance, and investigators knew the group allocation. Most expanded thyroid clonotypes (frequency above 0.001) were also detected in blood, a finding suggesting that blood repertoires may reflect thyroid immune responses. Ophthalmopathy was separated from stable hyperthyroidism by a 13 V-J signature model, with approximately 86% sensitivity and 81% to 83% specificity obtained in cross-validation and 80%/75% obtained in testing. In validation, the model predicted progression to ophthalmopathy with approximately 71% sensitivity and less than 75% specificity, a median of about 6 months before onset.

Only a few counts were recorded for this clonotype. Which antigen it targets is not known. This clone may be a read error of a much larger clone one base away. Its CDR3 holds 15 amino acids, cysteine through phenylalanine. Just the 45-base CDR3 DNA is kept, in frame starting at base 1. CDR1 SGHVS and CDR2 FQNEAQ are derived from the germline V gene. V loses 4 bases, J loses 2 bases, and the germline ends lie 13 bases apart. Amplification of TCR beta CDR3 regions was carried out from RNA transcripts. A first-round RT-PCR of the TCR CDR3 used the HTBI primer set with the Qiagen OneStep RT-PCR kit. Libraries were constructed in a second round of multiplex PCR, after which size selection and purification were carried out. Sequencing of the libraries was done on an Illumina HiSeq2000 using paired-end 100 bp reads. The authors' pipeline ran thus. SOAPnuke was used to process the raw data, removing reads that contained adapters or uncalled bases, had a mean Phred below 15, or lacked an exact match to the constant primer or identifier. COPE v1.2.5 was used to merge the high-quality paired reads, and each unique nucleotide sequence was defined as a clonotype. Clonotypes were aligned to IMGT TRBV, TRBD and TRBJ reference segments using MiTCR v1.1. Only V-J combinations with frequency above 0.0001, covering 99% to 99.2% of repertoires, were analysed. A TCS score was defined as the ratio of F50 (clonal expansion) to E x V (chaos), with BLOSUM62-based TCRdist applied between CDR3 peptides within each V-J. Welch's t-statistics and random forest reduced 450 to 600 V-J features to some 14, which were used in a naive Bayes classifier (R e1071). TCRdb ran its own pipeline on the public reads, namely fastp trimming at Q25 and MiXCR clone calling, and kept in-frame beta chains. When rows share a CDR3 protein, they turn into one entry using the most common DNA and genes. TCRdb's processing, not the authors', yielded these V and J calls. The sample table holds about 360,000 distinct CDR3 sequences, of which less than 20% were seen once. 25% to 35% of the sample rests with the top ten.

Hyperthyroidism patients were newly diagnosed, had a disease duration of under 2 months, and were aged 18 to 65 years. Any patient with an uncontrolled infection, another autoimmune disease, pregnancy or lactation was excluded. Diagnoses relied on clinical symptoms, serum thyroxine and TRAb, thyroid ultrasound and orbital computed tomography. Blood from progressor patients was collected at the time of first diagnosis with hyperthyroidism, before any ophthalmopathy symptoms had appeared. Ficoll-Paque density gradient centrifugation was used to isolate PBMCs from about 9 ml of fresh peripheral blood. Progressor patients were first diagnosed with Graves' hyperthyroidism and then developed ophthalmopathy during follow-up. Total RNA was extracted with Trizol reagent, and quality was checked on an Agilent 2100 Bioanalyzer.

Sequences were obtained from blood. The TCR comes from a woman younger than 35 with Graves' hyperthyroidism that later progressed to Graves' ophthalmopathy. The chain is assembled from TRBV7-8 and TRBJ2-3, with the D gene not clear enough to name. The CDR3 in this case is CASSSTNQNTDTQYF. Read as DNA, the sequence is TGTGCCAGCAGCTCAACCAACCAGAACACAGATACGCAGTATTTT. Reference TRBV7-8 and TRBJ2-3 proteins supply the regions before and after the CDR3; the full variable domain is: GAGVSQSPRYKVAKRGQDVALRCDPISGHVSLFWYQQALGQGPEFLTYFQNEAQLDKSGLPSDRFFAERPEGSVSTLKIQRTQQEDSAVYLCASSSTNQNTDTQYFGPGTRLTVL.